This record looks at one TCR beta chain sequence and its context. The data originate from a study of technical replicates of blood from a handful of donors. The data were produced by immunoSEQ multiplex PCR, yet TCRdb's version contains in-frame clones alone and is incomplete. The sample has 70,000 to 90,000 clones; roughly 94% are singletons. CDR1 and CDR2 (germline): SGHAT, FQNNGV. The V gene lost 7 bases and the J gene lost 4 bases, with 17 bases spanning the gap. The CDR3 has 15 residues. This TCR was sampled from a human donor in good health. The chain has TRBV11-2 and TRBJ2-1; D is perhaps TRBD2 (5 bases). Sequencing was done on a sample of T cells isolated from PBMCs. CDR3 loop: CASIRSGIGYNEQFF. In DNA form, the CDR3 reads TGTGCCAGCATCCGGAGCGGAATCGGGTACAATGAGCAGTTCTTC.